One sample yielded the 32 T cell receptor beta chains listed below, sequenced in a study of beta chain features in type 1 diabetes (dated by TCRdb to about 2018). Preparation of the library involved the immunoSEQ multiplex PCR assay. The entire amount of isolated RNA was reverse transcribed using the High Capacity cDNA Reverse Transcription Kit, so the sequenced TCRB transcripts were expressed ones. In TCRdb, the immuneACCESS table is reduced to in-frame sequences with V and J assigned. These tables do not hold every clone; where another copy was compared, an unresolved V gene accounts for under half, and the others remain unexplained. The sample table lists 200,000 to 250,000 clones, about 63% of them with a count of one. The ten largest clones add up to around 0.05% of the sample. The sequenced sample was naive CD4+ T cells from blood. The sample's cell subset or site label, in plain terms: true naive CD4+ T cells. These receptors were obtained from a young man in good health.

In this sample, this clone turned up a few times. The rearrangement links TRBV7-9 to TRBJ2-5; 8 bases are shared with TRBD1. Trimming cost V 5 bases and J 5 bases; bases outside gene matches: 7. Germline CDR1 reads SEHNR; CDR2 reads FQNEAQ (reference sequence). This CDR3 is 14 amino acids long. The CDR3 sequence: CASSGTGAGETQYF. For the CDR3, the DNA is TGTGCCAGCAGCGGGACAGGTGCCGGGGAGACCCAGTACTTC.

The chain has TRBV30 and TRBJ2-5; the D is unclear. Trimming took 2 bases from V and 5 from J, leaving 9 bases between them. Germline V CDR1 and CDR2: GTSNPN, SVGIG (reference sequence). The CDR3 totals 12 residues. The DNA of the CDR3 is TGTGCCTGGAGTCCGACACGGGAGACCCAGTACTTC. Amino acids: CAWSPTRETQYF.

This clone showed up just a few times. Other DNA sequences in this sample translate to the same CDR3. This rearrangement joins TRBV4-3 to TRBJ2-7; D not resolved. Germline CDR1 LGHNA, CDR2 YSLEER. The CDR3 has 13 amino acids. V lost 0 bases, J lost 4 bases, and 7 bases lay in between. The CDR3 bases are TGCGCCAGCAGCCAAGATAGGAAATACGAGCAGTACTTC. Its protein is CASSQDRKYEQYF.

This chain connects TRBV4-1 to TRBJ2-5, with no clear D. From germline, CDR1 is MGHRA and CDR2 YSYEKL. Trimming removed 4 bases at V and 1 base at J, with 13 bases between. CDR3 length equals 15 residues. CDR3 nucleotide sequence: TGCGCCAGCAGCCCGGGCGTTAGGATCCAAGAGACCCAGTACTTC. Amino acids: CASSPGVRIQETQYF.

The chain joins TRBV29-1 to TRBJ2-7; 16 bases are shared with TRBD2. The CDR3 loop spans 15 amino acids. Per the germline V gene, CDR1 is SQVTM and CDR2 is ANQGSEA. The junction had 4 bases not matched to a gene; V was cut back by 5 bases and J by 3 bases. Written as DNA, the CDR3 is TGCAGCGTTCCGGGACTAGCGGGGGGGCTCTACGAGCAGTACTTC. Protein product: CSVPGLAGGLYEQYF.

Only a few counts were recorded for this clone. This sequence joins TRBV29-1 and TRBJ2-3, with D tentatively TRBD1 (5 bases). The CDR3 sequence is 13 residues long. Germline loops: CDR1 SQVTM, CDR2 ANQGSEA. Trimming took off 7 bases at V and 5 bases at J, with 16 bases between the two ends. In DNA form, the CDR3 reads TGCAGCGCTGGGGCCTTAGGTGGAGATACGCAGTATTTT. Residues: CSAGALGGDTQYF.

Here the CDR3 DNA reads TGTGCCTGGAGTAGAAACTACCAAGAGACCCAGTACTTC. This codes for CAWSRNYQETQYF. The rearrangement links TRBV30 to TRBJ2-5, with D uncertain. CDR1 and CDR2 (germline): GTSNPN, SVGIG (reference sequence). The CDR3 consists of 13 residues. Trimming cost V 2 bases and J 0 bases, with 7 bases left between them.

The CDR3: CAISGETGALYEQYF. DNA for the CDR3: TGTGCCATCAGTGGGGAGACAGGCGCTCTGTACGAGCAGTACTTC. The V call is TRBV10-3, the J call TRBJ2-7, with D possibly matching TRBD1 (6 bases). V gave up 4 bases and J gave up 4 bases, with 17 bases separating them. Germline-derived CDR1 and CDR2 are ENHRY and SYGVKD. This CDR3 contains 15 residues.

The gene calls are TRBV30 and TRBJ1-4, with D tentatively TRBD1 (5 bases). Germline loops: CDR1 GTSNPN, CDR2 SVGIG (reference sequence). The CDR3 runs 13 residues. V was shortened by 1 base and J by 8 bases, with 11 bases between the two germline ends. The CDR3: CAWSEGLREKLFF. DNA of the CDR3: TGTGCCTGGAGTGAGGGGTTGCGGGAAAAACTGTTTTTT.

In nucleotides, the CDR3 is TGTGCCTGGAGTACTTGGGACAATGAGCAGTTCTTC. Amino acid sequence: CAWSTWDNEQFF. The V gene is TRBV30, the J gene TRBJ2-1; the D is unclear. Per the germline V gene, CDR1 is GTSNPN and CDR2 is SVGIG (reference sequence). This CDR3 spans 12 amino acids. Trimming shortened V by 2 bases and J by 5 bases, and 7 bases separated the two germline ends.

The chain uses TRBV6-5 and TRBJ2-5; 9 bases map to TRBD1. The CDR3 totals 13 residues. Germline values: CDR1 MNHEY, CDR2 SVGAGI. Losses at the gene ends were 6 bases for V and 3 bases for J; bases not matched to a gene: 2. CDR3 bases: TGTGCCAGCAGGCGGGACAGGGAAGAGACCCAGTACTTC. Protein sequence: CASRRDREETQYF.

The chain recombines TRBV29-1 with TRBJ1-2; D is perhaps TRBD1 (6 bases). With 7 bases removed from V and 6 bases from J, the gap between germline ends came to 18 bases. CDR3 length: 13 amino acids. CDR1 is SQVTM and CDR2 is ANQGSEA in the germline V gene. The CDR3 nucleotides are TGCAGCGCCAGACGGACAGATTTGGATGGCTACACCTTC. It yields the protein CSARRTDLDGYTF.

The rearrangement links TRBV2 to TRBJ1-2, with 7 nucleotides matching TRBD1. CDR3 length equals 14 residues. CDR1 SNHLY and CDR2 FYNNEI come from the germline V gene. V lost 7 bases and J lost 1; bases outside the gene matches: 6. CDR3 in amino acids: CASTRDRVNYGYTF. CDR3 nucleotide sequence: TGTGCCAGCACTAGGGACAGAGTTAACTATGGCTACACCTTC.

A word on this clone: Other DNA variants within this sample encode the same CDR3. The chain couples TRBV7-9 to TRBJ2-7; no clear D gene. V shed 0 bases and J shed 1 base, with 4 bases lying between them. There are 13 residues in the CDR3. The germline gives CDR1 SEHNR, CDR2 FQNEAQ (reference sequence). The CDR3 here is CASSLAGSYEQYF. DNA of the CDR3: TGTGCCAGCAGCTTAGCTGGTTCCTACGAGCAGTACTTC.

This chain links TRBV18 with TRBJ2-1; D remains unclear. Trimming left V 2 bases short and J 2 bases short, with 4 bases between. Germline V gene lookup returns CDR1 KGHSH and CDR2 LQKENI. The CDR3 runs to 13 residues. The CDR3 sequence: CASSPAAYNEQFF. In nucleotides, the CDR3 is TGTGCCAGCTCACCAGCGGCCTACAATGAGCAGTTCTTC.

The CDR3 DNA is TGTGCCAGCAGACAGAGCCAAGAGACCCAGTACTTC. As protein: CASRQSQETQYF. This sequence joins TRBV28 and TRBJ2-5; D gene ambiguous. Per the germline V gene, CDR1 is MDHEN and CDR2 is SYDVKM. The CDR3 length is 12 residues. V lost 6 bases, J lost 1 base, and 6 bases lay in between.

In nucleotides, the CDR3 is TGCAGCGTTGATGTGGGGGAGGGGACTAGCGGGAGGCATAACAATGAGCAGTTCTTC. This gives the protein CSVDVGEGTSGRHNNEQFF. The J gene is TRBJ2-1, the V gene TRBV29-1; 15 bases agree with TRBD2. J gave up 5 bases and V 3 bases, and 14 bases lay outside the gene matches. The CDR3 has 19 amino acids. The germline V gene encodes CDR1 SQVTM and CDR2 ANQGSEA.

This chain uses TRBV9 with TRBJ2-4; 9 nucleotides match TRBD1. The CDR3 consists of 13 residues. Trimming at V came to 4 bases and at J to 7 bases, leaving 3 bases not matched to a gene. Germline-derived CDR1 and CDR2 are SGDLS and YYNGEE. The CDR3 region is CASSPGQGNIQYF. The CDR3 nucleotides are TGTGCCAGCAGCCCCGGACAGGGGAACATTCAGTACTTC. The entire variable domain, with the rest obtained from reference TRBV9 and TRBJ2-4, is as follows: DSGVTQTPKHLITATGQRVTLRCSPRSGDLSVYWYQQSLDQGLQFLIQYYNGEERAKGNILERFSAQQFPDLHSELNLSSLELGDSALYFCASSPGQGNIQYFGAGTRLSVL.

The chain combines TRBV7-9 with TRBJ1-2; 7 bases are shared with TRBD1. Germline CDR1 reads SEHNR; CDR2 reads FQNEAQ (reference sequence). The CDR3 spans 16 residues. The V segment lost 8 bases and the J segment 1 base; nucleotides outside the gene matches: 13. The CDR3 region has the DNA TGTGCCAGCTCTCCGTACCGGGACAGATTTAACTATGGCTACACCTTC. It translates to CASSPYRDRFNYGYTF.

The rearrangement uses TRBV2 and TRBJ1-1; TRBD1 matches at 8 bases. Per the germline V gene, CDR1 is SNHLY and CDR2 is FYNNEI. The CDR3 is 14 residues long. The V gene end was trimmed by 8 bases and the J gene end by 3 bases; junction bases not matched to a gene: 8. The CDR3 DNA reads as TGTGCCAGCCGGACAGGGCTGGGGGACACTGAAGCTTTCTTT. Encoded protein: CASRTGLGDTEAFF.

This chain connects TRBV30 to TRBJ2-3; D gene uncertain. The germline V gene encodes CDR1 GTSNPN and CDR2 SVGIG (reference sequence). Trimming pared 0 bases from V and 5 bases from J, leaving 15 bases between. The length of the CDR3 is 15 residues. CDR3 protein: CAWSVSVLSGDTQYF. DNA for the CDR3: TGTGCCTGGAGTGTCTCTGTGTTGAGTGGAGATACGCAGTATTTT. Looking up the rest from reference TRBV30 and TRBJ2-3 gives the full variable domain: SQTIHQWPATLVQPVGSPLSLECTVEGTSNPNLYWYRQAAGRGLQLLFYSVGIGQISSEVPQNLSASRPQDRQFILSSKKLLLSDSGFYLCAWSVSVLSGDTQYFGPGTRLTVL.

The chain joins TRBV15 to TRBJ2-7; D gene unclear. Looked up from germline, CDR1 is LNHNV and CDR2 is YYDKDF (reference sequence). V gave up 0 bases and J gave up 3 bases, with 9 bases separating them. CDR3 length equals 14 residues. The CDR3 DNA reads as TGTGCCACCAGCAGAGATGAGCACAGCTACGAGCAGTACTTC. It codes for CATSRDEHSYEQYF.

This rearrangement joins TRBV7-2 to TRBJ2-6, with D unclear. CDR1 SGHTA and CDR2 FQGNSA come from the germline V gene. The V end lost 6 bases, the J end lost 0 bases, and 3 bases lay between the germline ends. The CDR3 is made up of 13 amino acids. The CDR3 DNA follows: TGTGCCAGCAGTACCTCTGGGGCCAACGTCCTGACTTTC. Protein sequence: CASSTSGANVLTF.

J is TRBJ1-2 and V is TRBV10-3; D unclear. The CDR3 runs 14 residues. The germline gives CDR1 ENHRY, CDR2 SYGVKD. Trimming cost V 1 base and J 2 bases, with 8 bases left between them. Here the CDR3 reads CAISELGRNYGYTF. The CDR3 DNA is TGTGCCATCAGTGAGTTAGGCAGAAACTATGGCTACACCTTC.

V gene TRBV18 combines with J gene TRBJ1-1; D not certain. CDR1 and CDR2 from the germline V gene are KGHSH and LQKENI. The CDR3 sequence is 13 residues long. Trimming stripped 6 bases from V and 2 bases from J, with 10 bases between. This CDR3 is CASSPAVNTEAFF. In nucleotides, the CDR3 is TGTGCCAGCTCCCCGGCGGTAAACACTGAAGCTTTCTTT.

The table lists this clone with a count of one. The chain is built from TRBV30 and TRBJ1-4, with D possibly matching TRBD1 (6 bases). V lost 1 base and J lost 4, with 13 bases in between. This CDR3 comprises 15 residues. Germline values: CDR1 GTSNPN, CDR2 SVGIG (reference sequence). CDR3 DNA sequence: TGTGCCTGGAGTGAACAGACAGGCTTTAATGAAAAACTGTTTTTT. This gives the protein CAWSEQTGFNEKLFF. Drawing the rest from reference TRBV30 and TRBJ1-4, the complete variable domain is SQTIHQWPATLVQPVGSPLSLECTVEGTSNPNLYWYRQAAGRGLQLLFYSVGIGQISSEVPQNLSASRPQDRQFILSSKKLLLSDSGFYLCAWSEQTGFNEKLFFGSGTQLSVL.

The chain couples TRBV30 to TRBJ1-6; 9 nucleotides line up with TRBD1. Germline V gene lookup returns CDR1 GTSNPN and CDR2 SVGIG (reference sequence). Trimming removed 0 bases from V and 8 bases from J; junction bases left unmatched: 2. This CDR3 contains 14 residues. CDR3 DNA sequence: TGTGCCTGGAGTGTACGGACAGGGGATTCACCCCTCCACTTT. Protein: CAWSVRTGDSPLHF.

This clone was counted a few times. This sequence joins TRBV29-1 and TRBJ2-5; 8 positions match TRBD1. Germline V gives CDR1 SQVTM, CDR2 ANQGSEA. V shed 4 bases and J 5 bases; nucleotides not matched to a gene: 3. The CDR3 consists of 12 residues. For the CDR3, the DNA is TGCAGCGTTGGGACAGGGTCGGAGACCCAGTACTTC. Protein product: CSVGTGSETQYF.

V and J are TRBV15 and TRBJ2-7; no definite D call. The CDR3 is made up of 13 amino acids. Germline V lookup: CDR1 LNHNV, CDR2 YYDKDF (reference sequence). V dropped 3 bases and J dropped 4 bases, with 10 bases sitting between them. The CDR3 DNA reads TGTGCCACCAGCAGGGGCCGGGTTTACGAGCAGTACTTC. It is translated as CATSRGRVYEQYF.

The chain is built from TRBV18 and TRBJ2-7; unclear D gene. CDR3 length equals 11 residues. With 8 bases removed from V and 2 bases from J, the gap between germline ends came to 7 bases. Germline values: CDR1 KGHSH, CDR2 LQKENI. The CDR3 loop is CASTNTYEQYF. The CDR3 DNA sequence: TGTGCCAGCACCAATACCTACGAGCAGTACTTC.

J is TRBJ2-5 and V is TRBV5-1; D perhaps matches TRBD2 (6 bases). The CDR3 runs 14 residues. Germline CDR1 reads SGHRS; CDR2 reads YFSETQ. The germline V and J ends were trimmed by 2 bases and 5 bases, with 13 bases remaining between them. CDR3 in amino acids: CASSFGGEEETQYF. The CDR3 DNA reads TGCGCCAGCAGCTTTGGAGGGGAGGAGGAGACCCAGTACTTC.

This sequence joins TRBV5-4 and TRBJ2-4; TRBD1 is a possible D gene (5 bases). The CDR3 extends over 14 amino acids. Germline V gives CDR1 SGHNT, CDR2 YYREEE (reference sequence). V lost 0 bases and J 1 base, leaving 5 bases between the germline ends. The CDR3 coding sequence is TGTGCCAGCAGCTTGGCAGGGGCCAAAAACATTCAGTACTTC. It specifies CASSLAGAKNIQYF.